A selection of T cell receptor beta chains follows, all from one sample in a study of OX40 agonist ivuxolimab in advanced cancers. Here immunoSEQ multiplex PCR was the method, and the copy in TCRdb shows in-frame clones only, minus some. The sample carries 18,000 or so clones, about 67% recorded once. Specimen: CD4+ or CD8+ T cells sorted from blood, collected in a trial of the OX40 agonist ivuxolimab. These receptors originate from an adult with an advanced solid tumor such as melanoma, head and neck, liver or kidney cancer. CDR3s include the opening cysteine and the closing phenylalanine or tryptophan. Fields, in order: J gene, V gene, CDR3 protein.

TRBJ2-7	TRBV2	CASSAGGEQYF
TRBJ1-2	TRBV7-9	CASSLEVDIIYGYTF
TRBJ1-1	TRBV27	CASSKQGARDTEAFF
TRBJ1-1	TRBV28	CASSGTEKNTEAFF
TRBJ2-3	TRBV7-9	CASSRERTDTQYF
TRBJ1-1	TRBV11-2	CASSLDSFTEAFF
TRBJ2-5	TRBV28	CASSLRDSGGETQYF
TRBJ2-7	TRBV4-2	CASSLDTGKYEQYF
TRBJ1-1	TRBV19	CASSMSLDSNTEAFF
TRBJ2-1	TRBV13	CASSPPGTRVEQFF
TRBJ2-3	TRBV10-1	CASSEEGWGTDTQYF
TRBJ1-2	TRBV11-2	CASSLAGASYGYTF
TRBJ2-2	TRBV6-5	CASSYANTGELFF